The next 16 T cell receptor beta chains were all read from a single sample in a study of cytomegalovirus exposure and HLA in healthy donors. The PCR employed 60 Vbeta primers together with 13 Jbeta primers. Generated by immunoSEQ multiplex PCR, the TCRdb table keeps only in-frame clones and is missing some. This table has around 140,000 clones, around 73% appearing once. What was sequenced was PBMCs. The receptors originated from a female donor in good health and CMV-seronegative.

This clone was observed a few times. The CDR3 nucleotides read TGTGCCAGCAGGACAGGGACAGCACTAAACTATGGCTACACCTTC. Its protein is CASRTGTALNYGYTF. This sequence joins TRBV6-6 and TRBJ1-2; 7 bases agree with TRBD1. J lost 2 bases, V lost 6 bases, and 9 bases had no gene match. The V gene's germline CDR1 is MNHNY and CDR2 SVGAGI (reference sequence). This CDR3 comprises 15 residues.

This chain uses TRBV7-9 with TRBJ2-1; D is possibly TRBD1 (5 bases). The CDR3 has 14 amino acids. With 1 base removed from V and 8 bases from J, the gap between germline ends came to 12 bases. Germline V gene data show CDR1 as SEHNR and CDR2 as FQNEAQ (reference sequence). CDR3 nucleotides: TGTGCCAGCAGCTTAGACCCGGTAGGGGATGAGCAGTTCTTC. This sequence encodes CASSLDPVGDEQFF.

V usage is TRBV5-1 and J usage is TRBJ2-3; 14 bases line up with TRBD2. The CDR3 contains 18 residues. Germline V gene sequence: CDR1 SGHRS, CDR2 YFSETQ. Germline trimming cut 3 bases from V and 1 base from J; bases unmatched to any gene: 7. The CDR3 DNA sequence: TGCGCCAGCAGCTCCGGGACTAGCGGGAGTAGGGGCACAGATACGCAGTATTTT. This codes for CASSSGTSGSRGTDTQYF.

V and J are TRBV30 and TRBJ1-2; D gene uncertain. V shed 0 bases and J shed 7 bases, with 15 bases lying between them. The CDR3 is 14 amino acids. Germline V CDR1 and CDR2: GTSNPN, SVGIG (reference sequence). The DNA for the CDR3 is TGTGCCTGGAGTGTTTCTTCCGCCGGGGTTGGCTACACCTTC. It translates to CAWSVSSAGVGYTF. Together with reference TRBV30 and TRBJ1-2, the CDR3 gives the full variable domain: SQTIHQWPATLVQPVGSPLSLECTVEGTSNPNLYWYRQAAGRGLQLLFYSVGIGQISSEVPQNLSASRPQDRQFILSSKKLLLSDSGFYLCAWSVSSAGVGYTFGSGTRLTVV.

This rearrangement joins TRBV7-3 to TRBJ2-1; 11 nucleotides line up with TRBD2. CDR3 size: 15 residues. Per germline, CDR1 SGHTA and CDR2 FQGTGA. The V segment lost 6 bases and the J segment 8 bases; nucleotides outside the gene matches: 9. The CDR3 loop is CASSLSGGAGDEQFF. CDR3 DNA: TGTGCCAGCAGTCTTAGCGGGGGGGCCGGTGATGAGCAGTTCTTC.

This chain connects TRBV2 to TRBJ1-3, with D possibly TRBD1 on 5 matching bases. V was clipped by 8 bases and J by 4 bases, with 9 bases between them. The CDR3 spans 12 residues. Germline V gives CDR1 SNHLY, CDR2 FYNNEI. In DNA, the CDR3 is TGTGCCAGCCTTGACAGAGGAAACACCATATATTTT. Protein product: CASLDRGNTIYF.

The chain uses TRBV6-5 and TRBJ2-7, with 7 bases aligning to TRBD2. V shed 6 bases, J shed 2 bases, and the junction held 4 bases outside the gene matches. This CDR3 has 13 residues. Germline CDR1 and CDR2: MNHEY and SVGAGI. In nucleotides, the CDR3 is TGTGCCAGCAGCCAGCGGGGTACCTACGAGCAGTACTTC. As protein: CASSQRGTYEQYF.

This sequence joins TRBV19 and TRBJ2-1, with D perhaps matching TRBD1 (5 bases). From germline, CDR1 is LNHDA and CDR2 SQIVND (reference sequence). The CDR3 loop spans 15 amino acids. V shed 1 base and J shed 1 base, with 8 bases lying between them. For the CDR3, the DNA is TGTGCCAGTAGTATAGTAGGGGCATCCTACAATGAGCAGTTCTTC. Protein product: CASSIVGASYNEQFF.

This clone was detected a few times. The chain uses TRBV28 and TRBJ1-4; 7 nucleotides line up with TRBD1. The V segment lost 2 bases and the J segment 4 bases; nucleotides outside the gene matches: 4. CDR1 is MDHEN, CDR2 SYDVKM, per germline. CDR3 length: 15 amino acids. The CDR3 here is CASSLGGQDNEKLFF. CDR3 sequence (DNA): TGTGCCAGCAGTTTAGGAGGACAGGATAATGAAAAACTGTTTTTT.

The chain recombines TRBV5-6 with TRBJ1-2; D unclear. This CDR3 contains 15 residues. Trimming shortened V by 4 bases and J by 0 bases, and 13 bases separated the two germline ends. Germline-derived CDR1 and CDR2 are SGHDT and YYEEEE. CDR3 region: CASSARQITNYGYTF. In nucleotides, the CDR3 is TGTGCCAGCAGCGCGAGACAAATCACTAACTATGGCTACACCTTC.

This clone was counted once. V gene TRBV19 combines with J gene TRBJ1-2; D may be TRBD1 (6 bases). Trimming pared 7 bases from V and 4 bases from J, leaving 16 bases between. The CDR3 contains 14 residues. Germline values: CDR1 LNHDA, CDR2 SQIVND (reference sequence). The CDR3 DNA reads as TGTGCCAGTACCAAGACAGGAGAGCTCTATGGCTACACCTTC. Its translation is CASTKTGELYGYTF.

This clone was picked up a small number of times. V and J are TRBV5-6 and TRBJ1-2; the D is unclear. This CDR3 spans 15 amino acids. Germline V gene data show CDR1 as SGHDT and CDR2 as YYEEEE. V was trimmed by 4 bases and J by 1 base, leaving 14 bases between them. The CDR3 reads CASSLGGHFNYGYTF. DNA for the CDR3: TGTGCCAGCAGCCTCGGAGGGCACTTTAACTATGGCTACACCTTC.

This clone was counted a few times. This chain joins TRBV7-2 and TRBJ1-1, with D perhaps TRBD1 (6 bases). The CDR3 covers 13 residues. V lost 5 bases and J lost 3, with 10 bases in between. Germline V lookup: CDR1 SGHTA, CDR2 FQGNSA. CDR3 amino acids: CASSLWTDTEAFF. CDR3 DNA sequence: TGTGCCAGCAGCCTTTGGACAGACACTGAAGCTTTCTTT. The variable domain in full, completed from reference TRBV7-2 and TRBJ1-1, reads GAGVSQSPSNKVTEKGKDVELRCDPISGHTALYWYRQSLGQGLEFLIYFQGNSAPDKSGLPSDRFSAERTGGSVSTLTIQRTQQEDSAVYLCASSLWTDTEAFFGQGTRLTVV.

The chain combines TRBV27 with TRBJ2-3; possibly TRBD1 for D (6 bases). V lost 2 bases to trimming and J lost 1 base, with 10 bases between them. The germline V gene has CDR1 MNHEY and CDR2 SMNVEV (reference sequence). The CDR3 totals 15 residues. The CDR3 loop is CASSLGGHGTDTQYF. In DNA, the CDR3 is TGTGCCAGCAGTTTAGGGGGCCACGGCACAGATACGCAGTATTTT.

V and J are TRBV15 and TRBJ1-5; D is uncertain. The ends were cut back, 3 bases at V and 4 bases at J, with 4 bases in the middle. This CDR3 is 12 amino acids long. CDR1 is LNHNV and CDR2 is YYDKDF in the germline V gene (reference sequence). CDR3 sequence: CATSSQNQPQHF. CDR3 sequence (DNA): TGTGCCACCAGCAGTCAAAATCAGCCCCAGCATTTT.

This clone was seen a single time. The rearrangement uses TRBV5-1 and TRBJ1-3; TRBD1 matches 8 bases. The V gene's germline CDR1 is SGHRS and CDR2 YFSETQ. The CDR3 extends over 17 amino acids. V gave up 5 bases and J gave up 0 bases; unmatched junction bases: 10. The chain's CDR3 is CASRRGGTGSSGNTIYF. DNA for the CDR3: TGCGCCAGCAGACGCGGTGGGACAGGTAGCTCTGGAAACACCATATATTTT.